A single sample is the source of the 17 T cell receptor beta chains below, sequenced in a study of cytomegalovirus exposure and HLA in healthy donors. PCR involved 60 Vbeta and 13 Jbeta primers. Here immunoSEQ multiplex PCR was the method, and the copy in TCRdb shows in-frame clones only, minus some. Here the sample spans tens of thousands of clones, approximately 81% being singletons. Sequencing was performed on PBMCs. The origin of the receptors is a woman between 25 and 40 years old in good health and CMV-seropositive.

The chain recombines TRBV7-9 with TRBJ1-2; 7 bases line up with TRBD1. Germline V gene lookup returns CDR1 SEHNR and CDR2 FQNEAQ (reference sequence). The CDR3 spans 19 residues. V shed 2 bases, J shed 0 bases, and the junction held 15 bases outside the gene matches. The CDR3 bases are TGTGCCAGCAGCTTAAGTGGCAGGGGACAGAAGCTTACTAACTATGGCTACACCTTC. It codes for CASSLSGRGQKLTNYGYTF. Based on the CDR3 plus reference TRBV7-9 and TRBJ1-2, the full variable domain is DTGVSQNPRHKITKRGQNVTFRCDPISEHNRLYWYRQTLGQGPEFLTYFQNEAQLEKSRLLSDRFSAERPKGSFSTLEIQRTEQGDSAMYLCASSLSGRGQKLTNYGYTFGSGTRLTVV.

This rearrangement joins TRBV27 to TRBJ2-6; tentative D call: TRBD1 (6 bases). V gave up 5 bases and J gave up 2 bases, with 13 bases separating them. The CDR3 is 16 residues long. The germline V gene has CDR1 MNHEY and CDR2 SMNVEV (reference sequence). This CDR3 is CASSLTGLPGANVLTF. The CDR3 DNA reads TGTGCCAGCAGTCTGACAGGTCTCCCTGGGGCCAACGTCCTGACTTTC.

This rearrangement joins TRBV12-5 to TRBJ2-1; tentative D call: TRBD2 (5 bases). This CDR3 is 16 amino acids long. The germline CDR1 and CDR2 sequences are LGHNT and FRNRAP. Trimming took off 0 bases at V and 3 bases at J, with 12 bases between the two ends. The CDR3 is CASGLVLGGRYNEQFF. DNA for the CDR3: TGTGCTAGTGGTTTGGTACTAGGTGGGCGCTACAATGAGCAGTTCTTC.

This clone was detected a few times. The chain links TRBV2 to TRBJ2-7; weak D call: TRBD1 (7 bases). This CDR3 is 17 amino acids long. Germline V gene lookup returns CDR1 SNHLY and CDR2 FYNNEI. Deletions cut 3 bases from V and 2 bases from J, with 20 bases between. The CDR3 sequence is CASSDWTGLHPTYEQYF. The CDR3 coding sequence is TGTGCCAGCAGTGATTGGACAGGACTACACCCAACCTACGAGCAGTACTTC.

The chain recombines TRBV2 with TRBJ1-3; 14 bases are a match to TRBD2. The assigned J gene may be wrong: the sequence end matches TRBJ2-2 better. This CDR3 comprises 17 residues. The germline V gene has CDR1 SNHLY and CDR2 FYNNEI. The CDR3 DNA follows: TGTGCCAGCAGGCGGACTAGCGGGAGGTTAGGGACCGGGGAGCTGTTTTTT. Translating gives CASRRTSGRLGTGELFF.

The chain links TRBV13 to TRBJ2-3; 7 positions match TRBD1. The V and J ends lost 5 bases and 5 bases, in that order; junction bases with no gene match: 1. Germline V gene lookup returns CDR1 PRHDT and CDR2 FYEKMQ (reference sequence). The length of the CDR3 is 12 residues. The CDR3 reads CASSQGEDTQYF. The CDR3, as DNA: TGTGCCAGCAGCCAGGGGGAAGATACGCAGTATTTT.

The chain couples TRBV6-5 to TRBJ2-7, with 7 bases lining up with TRBD2. The J segment lost 1 base and the V segment lost 1 base, leaving 7 bases of the junction unmatched. The CDR3 spans 16 residues. Germline loops: CDR1 MNHEY, CDR2 SVGAGI. CDR3 sequence: CASSYWGGTASYEQYF. CDR3 bases: TGTGCCAGCAGTTACTGGGGGGGGACTGCATCCTACGAGCAGTACTTC.

V usage is TRBV11-2 and J usage is TRBJ2-3; D ambiguous. The V end lost 2 bases, the J end lost 0 bases, and 9 bases lay between the germline ends. The length of the CDR3 is 15 residues. Germline CDR1 is SGHAT and CDR2 is FQNNGV. The CDR3 region has the DNA TGTGCCAGCAGCTTACTTGCGGTTAGCACAGATACGCAGTATTTT. Protein sequence: CASSLLAVSTDTQYF.

V usage is TRBV27 and J usage is TRBJ2-1, with a weak D call TRBD2 (5 bases). Germline CDR1 MNHEY, CDR2 SMNVEV (reference sequence). The V end was cut by 7 bases, the J end by 5 bases, with 15 bases between. The CDR3 spans 14 residues. The CDR3 DNA follows: TGTGCCAGCACGCGAGCGGAGCAACACAATGAGCAGTTCTTC. This translates into CASTRAEQHNEQFF.

This clone is a singleton in its sample. V gene TRBV14 combines with J gene TRBJ2-7; D is ambiguous. The CDR3 length is 14 residues. Trimming left V 0 bases short and J 3 bases short, with 9 bases between. The germline gives CDR1 SGHDN, CDR2 FVKESK. This CDR3 reads CASSQEPELYEQYF. CDR3 sequence (DNA): TGTGCCAGCAGCCAAGAACCCGAGCTCTACGAGCAGTACTTC.

The V call is TRBV19, the J call TRBJ2-5; 7 nucleotides agree with TRBD2. CDR1 and CDR2 from the germline V gene are LNHDA and SQIVND (reference sequence). The CDR3 spans 15 residues. Unmatched junction bases numbered 6, after V lost 1 base and J lost 4 bases. The CDR3 sequence is CASSIVSGIRETQYF. The CDR3 DNA is TGTGCCAGTAGTATAGTGAGCGGGATTAGAGAGACCCAGTACTTC. Full variable domain (remainder filled in from reference TRBV19 and TRBJ2-5): DGGITQSPKYLFRKEGQNVTLSCEQNLNHDAMYWYRQDPGQGLRLIYYSQIVNDFQKGDIAEGYSVSREKKESFPLTVTSAQKNPTAFYLCASSIVSGIRETQYFGPGTRLLVL.

V usage is TRBV29-1 and J usage is TRBJ2-1, with a weak D call TRBD2 (6 bases). The germline V gene has CDR1 SQVTM and CDR2 ANQGSEA. CDR3 length: 11 residues. Deletions cut 6 bases from V and 9 bases from J, with 12 bases between. Here the CDR3 DNA reads TGCAGCGTCGACGGGAGACCTGAGCAGTTCTTC. As protein: CSVDGRPEQFF.

V gene TRBV19 combines with J gene TRBJ1-5, with TRBD1 matching 11 bases. The CDR3 is made up of 20 amino acids. Germline trimming cut 8 bases from V and 0 bases from J; bases unmatched to any gene: 18. Germline-derived CDR1 and CDR2 are LNHDA and SQIVND (reference sequence). CDR3 bases: TGTGCCAGTTGGGGCCCTCGGACAGGGGGCGAGTCGTATAGCAATCAGCCCCAGCATTTT. It encodes CASWGPRTGGESYSNQPQHF.

Only a few counts were recorded for this clone. The gene calls are TRBV4-2 and TRBJ1-4, with 7 positions matching TRBD1. CDR1 is LGHNA, CDR2 YNFKEQ, per germline. V was pared by 0 bases and J by 6 bases, with 7 bases of the junction left unmatched. The length of the CDR3 is 16 residues. The CDR3 coding sequence is TGTGCCAGCAGCCAAGAGACAGGGTGGTTTGATGAAAAACTGTTTTTT. Translating it yields CASSQETGWFDEKLFF.

CDR3 protein: CASSIGVANTGLAEAFF. CDR3 DNA: TGTGCCAGCAGCATTGGGGTTGCTAACACAGGCTTAGCTGAAGCTTTCTTT. The chain has TRBV5-6 and TRBJ1-1; the D gene is possibly TRBD1 (5 bases). Germline assignment: CDR1 SGHDT and CDR2 YYEEEE. This CDR3 has 17 residues. Trimming pared 4 bases from V and 6 bases from J, leaving 25 bases between.

The chain links TRBV30 to TRBJ2-2; TRBD2 matches at 13 bases. CDR1 is GTSNPN and CDR2 is SVGIG in the germline V gene (reference sequence). The CDR3 contains 20 residues. Trimming at V came to 0 bases and at J to 10 bases, leaving 20 bases not matched to a gene. The CDR3 loop reads CAWSVVGQLAGGPLNLELFF. CDR3 coding DNA: TGTGCCTGGAGTGTCGTTGGTCAACTAGCGGGAGGGCCCCTTAATCTGGAGCTGTTTTTT.

In its sample, this clone was seen a few times. The V gene is TRBV6-1, the J gene TRBJ1-2; no clear D. This CDR3 has 13 residues. The V and J ends lost 11 bases and 4 bases respectively, with 17 bases between them. The germline V gene encodes CDR1 MNHNS and CDR2 SASEGT. The CDR3 here is CASSAGGAYGYTF. The CDR3 region has the DNA TGTGCCTCTTCGGCGGGTGGAGCCTATGGCTACACCTTC.